These 28 T cell receptor beta chains originate from one sample sequenced in a study of T cell clonality in common variable immunodeficiency. Points from the study as a whole: Fewer deletions and N-nucleotide insertions were reportedly seen in common variable immunodeficiency TCR beta sequences.

This table comes from immunoSEQ multiplex PCR, and its TCRdb copy is limited to in-frame clones, with some not included. The sample yields under 40,000 clones, without any singletons. Antigen specificity for these receptors is unknown. The sequencing input was peripheral blood mononuclear cells. The receptors here all came from a human donor with common variable immunodeficiency.

Regarding this clone: The read comes to an end 3 residues before the CDR3 does, leaving the germline J gene to fill in the end. The chain combines TRBV5-1 with TRBJ2-1; 9 positions match TRBD1. The CDR3 runs to 15 residues. V gave up 5 bases and J gave up 5 bases; unmatched junction bases: 8. CDR1 is SGHRS, CDR2 YFSETQ, per germline. The CDR3 sequence: CASRNGQGRDNEQFF. Incomplete CDR3 DNA: TGCGCCAGCAGAAATGGACAGGGGCGGGACAATGAG.

There are many counts of this clone. The CDR3 is cut off 3 residues early in the read; its end comes from the germline J gene. The chain employs TRBV5-1 and TRBJ1-1, with TRBD1 as a possible D gene (6 bases). Germline V gene lookup returns CDR1 SGHRS and CDR2 YFSETQ. This CDR3 region has 14 residues. V was cut by 3 bases and J by 6 bases, with 15 bases left in between. The sequenced CDR3 bases are TGCGCCAGCAGCTCTCAACAGGGTCAGCCTGAA. As protein: CASSSQQGQPE. The whole CDR3 sequence reads CASSSQQGQPEAFF.

In its sample, this clone was seen many times. The read terminates 3 residues before the CDR3 end, so the remaining end is supplied by the germline J gene. The chain joins TRBV20-1 to TRBJ1-2; 11 bases align to TRBD1. Germline CDR1 reads DFQATT; CDR2 reads SNEGSKA (reference sequence). The V and J ends lost 4 bases and 1 base, in that order; junction bases with no gene match: 20. This CDR3 contains 20 residues. The CDR3 DNA, read in part, is TGCAGTGCTATAATCAGGACAGGGGGCATGGGGAGCGGCGATAACTATGGC. Translated: CSAIIRTGGMGSGDNYG. The complete CDR3 sequence is CSAIIRTGGMGSGDNYGYTF.

This clone was observed many times. The CDR3 goes on 3 residues after the read ends, and that part is filled in from the germline J gene. V gene TRBV19 combines with J gene TRBJ1-1, with D possibly matching TRBD1 (5 bases). This CDR3 is 15 amino acids long. Per germline, CDR1 LNHDA and CDR2 SQIVND (reference sequence). V was pared by 1 base and J by 3 bases, with 12 bases between. Here the CDR3 reads CASSIGWGVYTEAFF. The DNA read from the CDR3 is TGTGCCAGTAGTATAGGGTGGGGGGTTTACACTGAA.

This clone was seen a few times. Read sequence stops 3 residues before the CDR3 end, and the germline J gene provides the missing end. The V gene is TRBV18, the J gene TRBJ1-5, with a weak D call TRBD1 (6 bases). The CDR3 is 13 residues long. V was clipped by 6 bases and J by 4 bases, with 10 bases between them. Looked up from germline, CDR1 is KGHSH and CDR2 is LQKENI. CDR3 loop: CASSSGENQPQHF. The CDR3 bases that were read are TGTGCCAGCTCCTCAGGGGAAAATCAGCCC.

This clone appeared a few times. The covered CDR3 bases are TGTGCCAGCAGTGAGCAGGGATATGAG. Its translation is CASSEQGYE. The whole CDR3 is CASSEQGYEQFF. The chain couples TRBV6-1 to TRBJ2-1; a possible D gene is TRBD1 (5 bases). Coverage ceases 3 residues before the CDR3 finishes, and the germline J gene fills in the end. V lost 3 bases and J 8 bases, leaving 8 bases between the germline ends. The CDR3 extends over 12 amino acids. Per germline, CDR1 MNHNS and CDR2 SASEGT.

As to this clone: The CDR3 goes on 3 residues after the read ends, and that part is filled in from the germline J gene. The chain recombines TRBV19 with TRBJ1-6; 8 bases match TRBD1. The germline V gene encodes CDR1 LNHDA and CDR2 SQIVND (reference sequence). V shed 5 bases and J 4 bases; nucleotides not matched to a gene: 7. This CDR3 region has 16 residues. The CDR3 bases that were read are TGTGCCAGTAGTCCGGGGACAGGAGGGTATAATTCACCC. It encodes CASSPGTGGYNSP. The CDR3 in full is CASSPGTGGYNSPLHF.

Ten or more counts support this clone. The read ends 3 residues before the CDR3 terminus; that terminus is restored from the germline J gene. The genes are TRBV20-1 and TRBJ2-5; weak D call: TRBD2 (8 bases). The CDR3 extends over 14 amino acids. Germline V gene sequence: CDR1 DFQATT, CDR2 SNEGSKA (reference sequence). The part of the CDR3 DNA that was read is TGCAGTGCCCTACCGGGACTAGGGACAGAAACC. Protein: CSALPGLGTET. Given in full, the CDR3 is CSALPGLGTETQYF.

The sample holds a few counts of this clone. The read ends 3 residues shy of where the CDR3 ends; the end is completed using the germline J gene. The V and J genes are TRBV19 and TRBJ1-2; tentative D call: TRBD1 (6 bases). The CDR3 totals 14 residues. Trimming left V 5 bases short and J 0 bases short, with 10 bases between. Germline CDR1 reads LNHDA; CDR2 reads SQIVND (reference sequence). CDR3 in amino acids: CASSSDSTNYGYTF. The CDR3 bases that were read are TGTGCCAGTAGTTCGGACAGTACTAACTATGGC.

This clone has more than one count but fewer than ten. The CDR3 goes on 3 residues after the read ends, and that part is filled in from the germline J gene. V usage is TRBV19 and J usage is TRBJ1-2; 8 bases are shared with TRBD1. The CDR3 is made up of 15 amino acids. J lost 4 bases, V lost 5 bases, and 9 bases had no gene match. The germline CDR1 and CDR2 sequences are LNHDA and SQIVND (reference sequence). CDR3 amino acids: CASSGGTGGTYGYTF. The CDR3 bases that were read are TGTGCCAGTAGTGGCGGGACAGGCGGAACCTATGGC.

This clone showed up just a few times. The CDR3 bases that were read are TGCGCCAGCAGCACATCGGGGACAGGGGCCAACCTCTACGAG. Translating gives CASSTSGTGANLYE. From start to end, the CDR3 is CASSTSGTGANLYEQYF. The chain has TRBV5-1 and TRBJ2-7; 10 bases are a match to TRBD1. The read is 3 residues too short to cover the CDR3 end, so that end is filled in from the germline J gene. The ends lost 4 bases at V and 3 bases at J; junction bases unmatched: 13. From germline, CDR1 is SGHRS and CDR2 YFSETQ. This CDR3 spans 17 amino acids.

Turning to this clone: The sequenced fragment ends 3 residues before the CDR3 boundary, so the rest is inferred from the germline J gene. The rearrangement joins TRBV20-1 to TRBJ2-3; D call uncertain. V gave up 2 bases and J gave up 2 bases, with 14 bases separating them. Germline CDR1 is DFQATT and CDR2 is SNEGSKA (reference sequence). The CDR3 runs to 15 residues. The covered CDR3 bases are TGCAGTGCTAGATCTCTGGCTGTAAACACAGATACG. This translates into CSARSLAVNTDT. The full-length CDR3 reads as CSARSLAVNTDTQYF.

A word on this clone: Read data end 3 residues before the CDR3 end; the end is taken from the germline J gene. The genes are TRBV30 and TRBJ2-1, with 16 positions matching TRBD2. The CDR3 has 17 residues. J lost 5 bases, V lost 4 bases, and 8 bases had no gene match. The germline V gene encodes CDR1 GTSNPN and CDR2 SVGIG (reference sequence). The CDR3 sequence is CAWKGLAGGPVNNEQFF. The sequenced part of the CDR3 DNA is TGTGCCTGGAAGGGACTAGCGGGGGGGCCGGTCAACAATGAG.

This clone has ten or more counts. The read terminates 3 residues before the CDR3 end, so the remaining end is supplied by the germline J gene. The chain couples TRBV7-2 to TRBJ2-3; TRBD2 matches at 11 bases. The CDR3 length is 17 residues. V lost 0 bases to trimming and J lost 5 bases; unmatched junction nucleotides: 7. Germline V gives CDR1 SGHTA, CDR2 FQGNSA. The chain's CDR3 is CASSLALLAGDGDTQYF. Partial CDR3 DNA: TGTGCCAGCAGCTTAGCGCTACTAGCGGGGGATGGAGATACG.

Many counts were recorded for this clone. Coverage ceases 3 residues before the CDR3 finishes, and the germline J gene fills in the end. The chain couples TRBV29-1 to TRBJ1-1; D may be TRBD1 (5 bases). The CDR3 has 12 amino acids. CDR1 SQVTM and CDR2 ANQGSEA come from the germline V gene. V dropped 4 bases and J dropped 5 bases, with 11 bases sitting between them. Partial CDR3 DNA: TGCAGCGTTGCTAGGGGTGAAACTGAA. Its translation: CSVARGETE. The CDR3 in its entirety is CSVARGETEAFF.

This clone was counted ten times or more. The sequence runs out 3 residues before the end of the CDR3; the remainder is reconstructed from the germline J gene. The V gene is TRBV5-4, the J gene TRBJ1-1, with 8 bases fitting TRBD1. CDR1 and CDR2 from the germline V gene are SGHNT and YYREEE (reference sequence). The CDR3 has 15 residues. The J segment lost 5 bases and the V segment lost 4 bases, leaving 10 bases of the junction unmatched. The CDR3 DNA, read in part, is TGTGCCAGCAGCCCAGGGGGCTATGGACTTACTGAA. As protein: CASSPGGYGLTE. The whole CDR3 is CASSPGGYGLTEAFF.

Regarding this clone: The read ends 3 residues shy of where the CDR3 ends; the end is completed using the germline J gene. V usage is TRBV5-1 and J usage is TRBJ2-3; either TRBD1 or TRBD2 may fit D (5 bases each). Germline values: CDR1 SGHRS, CDR2 YFSETQ. Deletions cut 5 bases from V and 4 bases from J, with 11 bases between. The CDR3 contains 13 residues. CDR3 in amino acids: CASSAGSADTQYF. The sequenced part of the CDR3 DNA is TGCGCCAGCAGTGCAGGGAGCGCAGATACG.

This clone was picked up many times. The read stops 3 residues short of the end of the CDR3; the missing end is completed from the germline J gene. The chain couples TRBV20-1 to TRBJ2-7, with D perhaps TRBD2 (6 bases). Trimming left V 0 bases short and J 3 bases short, with 9 bases between. Germline V CDR1 and CDR2: DFQATT, SNEGSKA (reference sequence). The CDR3 consists of 13 residues. CDR3 DNA, as far as it was read: TGCAGTGCTAGAGAGGCTAGCGTCTACGAG. It yields the protein CSAREASVYE. The entire CDR3 protein reads CSAREASVYEQYF.

This clone has only a few counts. The sequence runs out 3 residues before the end of the CDR3; the remainder is reconstructed from the germline J gene. V gene TRBV7-2 combines with J gene TRBJ1-1; 7 nucleotides agree with TRBD1. J lost 4 bases, V lost 6 bases, and 5 bases had no gene match. The V gene's germline CDR1 is SGHTA and CDR2 FQGNSA. This CDR3 spans 13 amino acids. The CDR3 DNA, read in part, is TGTGCCAGCAGACGAGGGGGCACCACTGAA. This codes for CASRRGGTTE. The entire CDR3 protein reads CASRRGGTTEAFF.

A note on this clone: The read stops 3 residues short of the end of the CDR3; the missing end is completed from the germline J gene. This chain uses TRBV7-3 with TRBJ2-7; 7 bases are a match to TRBD2. Unmatched junction bases numbered 13, after V lost 5 bases and J lost 6 bases. Germline loops: CDR1 SGHTA, CDR2 FQGTGA. This CDR3 spans 15 amino acids. CDR3: CASSPCAGGSCEQYF. CDR3 bases read: TGTGCCAGCAGCCCCTGTGCCGGGGGGAGTTGCGAG.

This clone was counted ten times or more. The read comes to an end 3 residues before the CDR3 does, leaving the germline J gene to fill in the end. J is TRBJ1-2 and V is TRBV19; TRBD1 matches 8 bases. V trimming: 4 bases; J trimming: 5 bases; junction bases outside the gene matches: 9. The CDR3 runs 15 residues. Germline V CDR1 and CDR2: LNHDA, SQIVND (reference sequence). CDR3 DNA (partial): TGTGCCAGTAGTACTACCGGGACAGGAGTTTATGGC. The encoded protein is CASSTTGTGVYG. The whole CDR3 protein reads CASSTTGTGVYGYTF.

Details on this clone: The sequence runs out 3 residues before the end of the CDR3; the remainder is reconstructed from the germline J gene. V usage is TRBV19 and J usage is TRBJ2-1, with D maybe TRBD2 (6 bases). The CDR3 loop spans 17 amino acids. Germline V gene lookup returns CDR1 LNHDA and CDR2 SQIVND (reference sequence). Deletions cut 1 base from V and 6 bases from J, with 19 bases between. The sequenced CDR3 bases are TGTGCCAGTAGTATAGGGAGGGGTTGGCCCGATGGCAATGAG. It specifies CASSIGRGWPDGNE. The complete CDR3 reads CASSIGRGWPDGNEQFF. The entire variable domain, with the rest obtained from reference TRBV19 and TRBJ2-1, is as follows: DGGITQSPKYLFRKEGQNVTLSCEQNLNHDAMYWYRQDPGQGLRLIYYSQIVNDFQKGDIAEGYSVSREKKESFPLTVTSAQKNPTAFYLCASSIGRGWPDGNEQFFGPGTRLTVL.

Incomplete CDR3 DNA: TGTGCCGCTGATGGGCCGAGAAACACTGAA. Its protein is CAADGPRNTE. The complete CDR3 sequence is CAADGPRNTEAFF. The chain employs TRBV6-2 or TRBV6-3 and TRBJ1-1; no clear D gene. The DNA ends 3 residues before the CDR3 does, and the rest of the CDR3 is filled in from the germline J gene. Trimming removed 11 bases from V and 2 bases from J, with 15 bases in between. This CDR3 spans 13 amino acids. The germline CDR1 and CDR2 sequences are MNHEY and SVGEGT.

This clone was seen a few times. The missing CDR3 end, 3 residues past where the read stops, is filled in from the germline J gene. The chain has TRBV2 and TRBJ2-7, with D perhaps matching TRBD2 (5 bases). Germline CDR1 and CDR2: SNHLY and FYNNEI. Trimming took 3 bases from V and 0 from J, leaving 6 bases between them. This CDR3 is 13 amino acids long. The DNA read from the CDR3 is TGTGCCAGCAGTGACGGGGTCTCCTACGAG. This codes for CASSDGVSYE. The full CDR3 is CASSDGVSYEQYF. Based on the CDR3 plus reference TRBV2 and TRBJ2-7, the full variable domain is EPEVTQTPSHQVTQMGQEVILRCVPISNHLYFYWYRQILGQKVEFLVSFYNNEISEKSEIFDDQFSVERPDGSNFTLKIRSTKLEDSAMYFCASSDGVSYEQYFGPGTRLTVT.

This clone was counted only a few times. Incomplete CDR3 DNA: TGTGCCAGCTCACCACTTAAAGGGCAGAGCATTGAA. This translates into CASSPLKGQSIE. The CDR3 as a whole reads CASSPLKGQSIEAFF. This chain connects TRBV18 to TRBJ1-1; no definite D call. The CDR3 is cut off 3 residues early in the read; its end comes from the germline J gene. V dropped 1 base and J dropped 7 bases, with 16 bases sitting between them. The germline CDR1 and CDR2 sequences are KGHSH and LQKENI. This CDR3 has 15 amino acids.

This clone was observed a few times. The read ends 3 residues early relative to the CDR3; the germline J gene fills the gap. V is TRBV19 and J is TRBJ1-4; D gene ambiguous. V shed 3 bases and J shed 8 bases, with 13 bases lying between them. There are 14 residues in the CDR3. The germline gives CDR1 LNHDA, CDR2 SQIVND (reference sequence). CDR3 bases read: TGTGCCAGTAGTATTGAGCCCCCGGGGGAAAAA. It yields the protein CASSIEPPGEK. The whole CDR3 is CASSIEPPGEKLFF.

This clone was seen ten or more times. The read terminates 3 residues ahead of where the CDR3 ends, so the germline J gene completes it. This chain uses TRBV6-2 or TRBV6-3 with TRBJ2-1; 8 nucleotides line up with TRBD1. V lost 6 bases to trimming and J lost 4 bases; unmatched junction nucleotides: 2. The CDR3 totals 13 residues. Germline CDR1 and CDR2: MNHEY and SVGEGT. CDR3 bases read: TGTGCCAGCAGGGGACAGGTTTACAATGAG. Its protein is CASRGQVYNE. The whole CDR3 is CASRGQVYNEQFF.

This clone turned up a few times. With the read ending 3 residues before the CDR3 end, the germline J gene is used to fill in that end. The chain employs TRBV6-1 and TRBJ2-7; D not certain. With 3 bases removed from V and 2 bases from J, the gap between germline ends came to 11 bases. The CDR3 sequence is 14 residues long. Germline assignment: CDR1 MNHNS and CDR2 SASEGT. CDR3 DNA (partial): TGTGCCAGCAGTGAGACAACCATCCCCTACGAG. Protein sequence: CASSETTIPYE. The whole CDR3 sequence reads CASSETTIPYEQYF.